One sample yielded the 16 T cell receptor beta chains listed below, sequenced in a study of control samples from healthy donors and cancer patients. TCRdb keeps only in-frame clones here, not all; method: immunoSEQ multiplex PCR. Counted here are roughly 190,000 clones, 91% occurring once; the ten biggest clones make up about 1.6%. The specimen sequenced was blood. These receptor sequences come from a woman younger than 45 in good health.

The CDR3 loop is CASSLRDTEAFF. The CDR3 coding sequence is TGTGCCAGCAGTTTGAGGGACACTGAAGCTTTCTTT. The V call is TRBV12-3 or TRBV12-4, the J call TRBJ1-1; D unresolved. The CDR3 runs to 12 residues. V was cut by 3 bases and J by 3 bases, with 5 bases left in between.

This sequence joins TRBV21-1 and TRBJ2-7; TRBD1 is taken as the D call from the table, unchecked against the DNA. TRBV21-1 is reported as a pseudogene. This CDR3 is 14 amino acids long. CDR3 bases: TGTGCCAGCAGCGCCCGGGACAGGGCCTACGAGCAGTACTTC. Translated, it gives CASSARDRAYEQYF.

In this sample, this clone turned up once. The chain combines TRBV19 with TRBJ2-3, with D perhaps matching TRBD1 or TRBD2 (5 bases each). With 3 bases removed from V and 1 base from J, the gap between germline ends came to 5 bases. The CDR3 extends over 13 amino acids. Germline CDR1 is LNHDA and CDR2 is SQIVND (reference sequence). The CDR3 nucleotides are TGTGCCAGTAGTATGGGGGGCACAGATACGCAGTATTTT. It encodes CASSMGGTDTQYF. The entire variable domain, with the rest obtained from reference TRBV19 and TRBJ2-3, is as follows: DGGITQSPKYLFRKEGQNVTLSCEQNLNHDAMYWYRQDPGQGLRLIYYSQIVNDFQKGDIAEGYSVSREKKESFPLTVTSAQKNPTAFYLCASSMGGTDTQYFGPGTRLTVL.

This clone was found a few times. The rearrangement uses TRBV6-4 and TRBJ2-1; 11 bases are a match to TRBD2. This CDR3 spans 15 amino acids. The germline V gene encodes CDR1 MRHNA and CDR2 SNTAGT. After removal of 0 bases from V and 9 bases from J, the junction contained 4 bases not matched to a gene. The CDR3 DNA reads TGTGCCAGCAGTGACTCGGTAGCGGGAGGGGGTGAGCAGTTCTTC. It translates to CASSDSVAGGGEQFF.

This rearrangement joins TRBV25-1 to TRBJ2-7; D perhaps matches TRBD2 (5 bases). V was clipped by 3 bases and J by 2 bases, with 11 bases between them. The CDR3 length is 14 residues. Germline lookup yields CDR1 MGHDK and CDR2 SYGVNS. The CDR3 region is CASSDSAGAYEQYF. In DNA form, the CDR3 reads TGTGCCAGCAGTGATAGTGCGGGCGCCTACGAGCAGTACTTC.

There are a few counts of this clone. V is TRBV19 and J is TRBJ2-7; D remains ambiguous. The V end was cut by 5 bases, the J end by 3 bases, with 11 bases between. The germline V gene has CDR1 LNHDA and CDR2 SQIVND (reference sequence). The CDR3 consists of 13 residues. The CDR3: CASSLKLGYEQYF. Here the CDR3 DNA reads TGTGCCAGTAGTCTAAAGCTGGGCTACGAGCAGTACTTC.

J is TRBJ2-1 and V is TRBV19; TRBD2 might be the D (5 bases). Between the trimmed V and J ends, which lost 3 bases and 4 bases, there was a span of 10 bases. This CDR3 has 14 residues. The germline CDR1 and CDR2 sequences are LNHDA and SQIVND (reference sequence). CDR3 residues: CASSIGLAYNEQFF. CDR3 sequence (DNA): TGTGCCAGTAGTATCGGTCTAGCTTACAATGAGCAGTTCTTC.

The chain recombines TRBV12-3 or TRBV12-4 with TRBJ1-1; perhaps TRBD1 as D (6 bases). V lost 6 bases to trimming and J lost 1 base, with 9 bases between them. The CDR3 consists of 13 residues. This chain's CDR3 is CASRATGNTEAFF. The CDR3 DNA reads TGTGCCAGCAGAGCGACAGGGAACACTGAAGCTTTCTTT.

The chain has TRBV7-2 and TRBJ2-1; D gene uncertain. This CDR3 comprises 14 residues. The V end lost 0 bases, the J end lost 4 bases, and 7 bases lay between the germline ends. From germline, CDR1 is SGHTA and CDR2 FQGNSA. CDR3 nucleotide sequence: TGTGCCAGCAGCTTAGCGACCGGTTACAATGAGCAGTTCTTC. It encodes CASSLATGYNEQFF.

The chain recombines TRBV4-2 with TRBJ2-3, with TRBD2 matching over 13 bases. Germline V lookup: CDR1 LGHNA, CDR2 YNFKEQ. CDR3 length: 17 residues. The trim removed 4 bases at V and 0 bases at J, leaving 4 bases unmatched. CDR3 coding DNA: TGTGCCAGCAGCCGCGGACTAGCGGGGGTGAGCACAGATACGCAGTATTTT. Translating gives CASSRGLAGVSTDTQYF.

The chain couples TRBV6-4 to TRBJ2-1, with D possibly being TRBD2 (7 bases). V lost 0 bases and J lost 8, with 11 bases in between. Germline V gives CDR1 MRHNA, CDR2 SNTAGT. The CDR3 loop spans 14 amino acids. This chain's CDR3 is CASSDSGGGDEQFF. The CDR3 coding sequence is TGTGCCAGCAGTGACTCAGGGGGGGGCGATGAGCAGTTCTTC.

The chain is built from TRBV19 and TRBJ2-1; a possible D gene is TRBD2 (6 bases). This CDR3 comprises 14 residues. CDR1 LNHDA and CDR2 SQIVND come from the germline V gene (reference sequence). Deletions cut 6 bases from V and 6 bases from J, with 15 bases between. The CDR3 bases are TGTGCCAGTAGGCGGGAAGTGAAGGGCAATGAGCAGTTCTTC. It is translated as CASRREVKGNEQFF.

The V call is TRBV7-9, the J call TRBJ1-2; perhaps TRBD1 as D (5 bases). Germline-derived CDR1 and CDR2 are SEHNR and FQNEAQ (reference sequence). Trimming took 1 base from V and 2 from J, leaving 14 bases between them. CDR3 size: 16 residues. CDR3 region: CASSLGGSDSNYGYTF. The CDR3 coding sequence is TGTGCCAGCAGCTTAGGGGGGAGTGACTCCAACTATGGCTACACCTTC.

The genes are TRBV7-6 and TRBJ1-2; D ambiguous. This CDR3 comprises 13 residues. Germline V gene data show CDR1 as SGHVS and CDR2 as FNYEAQ. Trimming cost V 2 bases and J 3 bases, with 7 bases left between them. The CDR3 reads CASSLWQHYGYTF. The CDR3 nucleotides read TGTGCCAGCAGCTTATGGCAGCACTATGGCTACACCTTC.

In DNA form, the CDR3 reads TGTGCCAGCAGCTGGACAGGGGGCAATCAGCCCCAGCATTTT. Encoded protein: CASSWTGGNQPQHF. V usage is TRBV2 and J usage is TRBJ1-5, with 9 bases aligning to TRBD1. Losses at the gene ends were 6 bases for V and 2 bases for J; bases not matched to a gene: 2. This CDR3 is 14 amino acids long. Germline V gene lookup returns CDR1 SNHLY and CDR2 FYNNEI.

V usage is TRBV19 and J usage is TRBJ1-1; 7 positions agree with TRBD1. The CDR3 consists of 15 residues. The ends lost 2 bases at V and 5 bases at J; junction bases unmatched: 8. Germline assignment: CDR1 LNHDA and CDR2 SQIVND (reference sequence). The CDR3 DNA reads TGTGCCAGTAGTATAAGGGCAGGGGGTCTGACTGAAGCTTTCTTT. Translating gives CASSIRAGGLTEAFF.